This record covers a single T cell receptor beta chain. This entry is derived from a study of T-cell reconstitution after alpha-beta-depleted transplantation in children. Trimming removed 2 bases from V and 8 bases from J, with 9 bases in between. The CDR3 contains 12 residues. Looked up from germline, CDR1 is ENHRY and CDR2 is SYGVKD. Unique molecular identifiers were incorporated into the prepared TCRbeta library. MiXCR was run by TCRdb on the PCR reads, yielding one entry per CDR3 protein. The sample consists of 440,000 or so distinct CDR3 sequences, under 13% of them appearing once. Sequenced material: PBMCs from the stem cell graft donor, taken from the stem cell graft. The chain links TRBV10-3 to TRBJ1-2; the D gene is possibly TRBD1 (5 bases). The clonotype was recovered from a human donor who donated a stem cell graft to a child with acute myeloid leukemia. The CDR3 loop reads CAISEGALGYTF. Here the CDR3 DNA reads TGTGCCATCAGTGAGGGGGCACTGGGCTACACCTTC.